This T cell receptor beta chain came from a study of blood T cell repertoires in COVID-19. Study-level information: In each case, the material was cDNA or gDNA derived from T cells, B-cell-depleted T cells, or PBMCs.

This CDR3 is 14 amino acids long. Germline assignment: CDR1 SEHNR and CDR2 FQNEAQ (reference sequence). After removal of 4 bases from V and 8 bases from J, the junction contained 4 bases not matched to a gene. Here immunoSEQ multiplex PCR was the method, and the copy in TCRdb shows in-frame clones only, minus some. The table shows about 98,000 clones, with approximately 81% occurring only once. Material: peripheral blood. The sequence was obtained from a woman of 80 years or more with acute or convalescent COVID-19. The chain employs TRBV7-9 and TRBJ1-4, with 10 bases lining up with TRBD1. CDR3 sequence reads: CASSSGQGLEKLFF. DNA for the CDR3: TGTGCCAGCAGCTCGGGACAGGGGCTCGAAAAACTGTTTTTT. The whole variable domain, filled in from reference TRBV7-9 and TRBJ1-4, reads DTGVSQNPRHKITKRGQNVTFRCDPISEHNRLYWYRQTLGQGPEFLTYFQNEAQLEKSRLLSDRFSAERPKGSFSTLEIQRTEQGDSAMYLCASSSGQGLEKLFFGSGTQLSVL.